This is a list of T cell receptor beta chains from one sample in a study of blood T cell repertoires in COVID-19. The repertoire was sequenced with immunoSEQ multiplex PCR; TCRdb's copy has only in-frame clones and lacks some. The sample has 99,000 or so clones, roughly 80% seen once. What was sequenced was peripheral blood. These receptors all come from an elderly woman with acute or convalescent COVID-19. The CDR3 runs from the conserved cysteine through the conserved F or W. The D gene is left open where the match is weak.

D gene,V gene,J gene,CDR3 protein
.,TRBV5-4,TRBJ1-1,CASSLEQNTEAFF
TRBD1,TRBV5-1,TRBJ2-7,CASSLEGTGPSGQYF
TRBD2,TRBV5-1,TRBJ2-1,CASSPQPAGGTSYNEQFF
.,TRBV29-1,TRBJ1-3,CSVEQGSGNTIYF
TRBD1,TRBV11-3,TRBJ2-2,CASSFRGPNTGELFF
.,TRBV5-5,TRBJ2-5,CASSLLGARQETQYF
.,TRBV2,TRBJ1-4,CASSFTPLRGKNEKLFF
TRBD2,TRBV2,TRBJ2-1,CASSTLGWGGNEQFF
TRBD1,TRBV5-4,TRBJ2-5,CASSGPTGSKTQYF
TRBD1,TRBV27,TRBJ1-1,CASSFTRTGGTEAFF
TRBD1,TRBV3-1/TRBV3-2,TRBJ1-2,CASSPTDRRESGYTF
.,TRBV6-5,TRBJ1-6,CAVGPYNSPLHF
.,TRBV18,TRBJ2-2,CASSPRDKTGELFF
TRBD1,TRBV7-9,TRBJ1-1,CASSLKGTGHEAFF
TRBD2,TRBV7-9,TRBJ2-2,CASKEQVAGATGELFF
.,TRBV5-1,TRBJ1-5,CASSTGTEAGGGPQHF
.,TRBV7-9,TRBJ1-2,CASTLRGGNYGYTF
TRBD1,TRBV6-6,TRBJ1-4,CASSPGGTGPNEKLFF
.,TRBV9,TRBJ2-4,CASSGGKDIQYF
TRBD2,TRBV3-1/TRBV3-2,TRBJ2-1,CASSQALAGGIYNEQFF
.,TRBV6-2/TRBV6-3,TRBJ2-1,CASSPLVSEQFF
.,TRBV7-2,TRBJ1-2,CASSSQTGYGYTF
.,TRBV7-9,TRBJ2-5,CASSGGRSETQYF
.,TRBV29-1,TRBJ1-2,CSVEDREGRDGYTF
.,TRBV4-1,TRBJ2-3,CASSHQRTDTDTQYF
TRBD1,TRBV11-3,TRBJ1-3,CASSLTGGGNTIYF
TRBD1,TRBV19,TRBJ2-5,CASRTTGSQETQYF
TRBD1,TRBV7-9,TRBJ2-3,CASSRSGRGLADTQYF
TRBD1,TRBV19,TRBJ2-1,CASSAGGHEQFF
TRBD1,TRBV6-5,TRBJ2-2,CASSTQGAGELFF
TRBD1,TRBV24-1,TRBJ1-1,CATSDSGQFNTEAFF
TRBD1,TRBV6-5,TRBJ1-2,CASNSGTGLGYTF
TRBD1,TRBV29-1,TRBJ2-7,CSVGDRGHEQYF
.,TRBV7-9,TRBJ2-2,CASSAGQWNTGELFF
TRBD1,TRBV18,TRBJ2-7,CASSPGTGGYEQYF
.,TRBV7-2,TRBJ1-2,CASSLRQASPNEYGYTF
.,TRBV7-8,TRBJ2-3,CASSFGVTDTQYF
.,TRBV29-1,TRBJ2-2,CSVGFNTGELFF
TRBD1,TRBV24-1,TRBJ1-2,CATSDTTGTGVGGYTF
TRBD1,TRBV6-5,TRBJ1-5,CASSTGETVNQPQHF
TRBD1,TRBV27,TRBJ2-7,CASSSQGVGEQYF
.,TRBV28,TRBJ2-7,CASSLAARAGTYEQYF
.,TRBV12-3/TRBV12-4,TRBJ1-1,CASSYVGGEAFF
.,TRBV13,TRBJ2-7,CASSLGGGVYEQYF